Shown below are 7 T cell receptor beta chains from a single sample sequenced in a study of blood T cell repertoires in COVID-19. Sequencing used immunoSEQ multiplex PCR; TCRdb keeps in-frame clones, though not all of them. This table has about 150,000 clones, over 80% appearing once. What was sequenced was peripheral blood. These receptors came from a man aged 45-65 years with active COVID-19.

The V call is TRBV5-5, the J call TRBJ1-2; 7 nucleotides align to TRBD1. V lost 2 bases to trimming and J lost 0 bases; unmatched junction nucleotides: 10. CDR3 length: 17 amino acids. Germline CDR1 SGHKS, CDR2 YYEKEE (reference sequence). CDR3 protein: CASSFLQGGFSNYGYTF. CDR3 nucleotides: TGTGCCAGCAGCTTCTTGCAGGGGGGATTTTCTAACTATGGCTACACCTTC.

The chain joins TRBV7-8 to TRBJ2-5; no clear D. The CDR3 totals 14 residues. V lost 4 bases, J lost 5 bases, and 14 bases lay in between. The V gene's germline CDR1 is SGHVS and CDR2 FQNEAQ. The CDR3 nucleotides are TGTGCCAGCAGCTACTCTAGGCACCGGGAGACCCAGTACTTC. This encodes CASSYSRHRETQYF. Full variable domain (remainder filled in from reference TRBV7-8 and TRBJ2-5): GAGVSQSPRYKVAKRGQDVALRCDPISGHVSLFWYQQALGQGPEFLTYFQNEAQLDKSGLPSDRFFAERPEGSVSTLKIQRTQQEDSAVYLCASSYSRHRETQYFGPGTRLLVL.

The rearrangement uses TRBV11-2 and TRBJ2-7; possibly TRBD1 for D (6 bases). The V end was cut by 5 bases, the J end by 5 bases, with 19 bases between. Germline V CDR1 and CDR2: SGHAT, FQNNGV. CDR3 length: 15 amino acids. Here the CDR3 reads CASSRLQGNSHEQYF. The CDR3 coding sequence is TGTGCCAGCAGCCGCCTACAGGGCAATTCCCACGAGCAGTACTTC.

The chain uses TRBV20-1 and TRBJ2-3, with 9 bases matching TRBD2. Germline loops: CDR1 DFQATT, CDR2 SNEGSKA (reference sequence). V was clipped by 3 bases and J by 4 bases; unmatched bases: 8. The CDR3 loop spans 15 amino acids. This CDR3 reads CSASWASGVSDTQYF. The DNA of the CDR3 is TGCAGTGCTAGTTGGGCTAGCGGGGTTTCAGATACGCAGTATTTT.

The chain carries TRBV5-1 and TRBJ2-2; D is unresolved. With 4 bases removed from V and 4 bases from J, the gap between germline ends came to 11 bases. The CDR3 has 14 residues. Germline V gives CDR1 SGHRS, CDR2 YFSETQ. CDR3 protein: CASSLDPLTGELFF. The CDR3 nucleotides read TGCGCCAGCAGCCTGGACCCACTCACCGGGGAGCTGTTTTTT.

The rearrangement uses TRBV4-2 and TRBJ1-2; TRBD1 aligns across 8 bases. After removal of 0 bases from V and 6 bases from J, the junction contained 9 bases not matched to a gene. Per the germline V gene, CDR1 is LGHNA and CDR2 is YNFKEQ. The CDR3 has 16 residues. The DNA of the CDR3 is TGTGCCAGCAGCCAAGAGCCGGGACAGGTATGGAATGGCTACACCTTC. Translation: CASSQEPGQVWNGYTF.

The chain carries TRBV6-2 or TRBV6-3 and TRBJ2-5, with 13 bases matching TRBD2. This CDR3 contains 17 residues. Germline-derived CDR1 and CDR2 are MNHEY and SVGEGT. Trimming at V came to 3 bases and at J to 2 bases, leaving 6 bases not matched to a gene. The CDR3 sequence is CASSYGMGLAGQETQYF. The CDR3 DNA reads TGTGCCAGCAGTTATGGAATGGGACTAGCGGGGCAAGAGACCCAGTACTTC.